What follows are 9 T cell receptor beta chains derived from one specimen sequenced in a study of PD-1 blockade in classical Hodgkin lymphoma (dated by TCRdb to the early 2020s). The time point label on this specimen signifies: newly diagnosed, previously untreated cHL patient sample. Libraries were constructed by the immunoSEQ multiplex PCR assay. TCRdb provides this immuneACCESS table in a form limited to in-frame rearrangements. Some clones are lacking; in checked studies, under half of them reflect an unresolved V gene, and why the rest are absent is not known. The sample has approximately 17,000 clones on record, approximately 90% of them singletons. Of the sample, roughly 7.2% is held by the ten largest clones. The sample taken for sequencing was peripheral blood mononuclear cells (PBMCs). The receptors shown here come from a human donor with classical Hodgkin lymphoma.

This clone showed up just a few times. CDR3 DNA sequence: TGCGCCAGCAGATCTTCCGGGGGCGATTACTATGGCTACACCTTC. Its protein is CASRSSGGDYYGYTF. The gene calls are TRBV10-2 and TRBJ1-2; tentatively, D is TRBD1 (6 bases). Trimming left V 6 bases short and J 3 bases short, with 17 bases between. This CDR3 is built from 15 residues. The germline V gene has CDR1 WSHSY and CDR2 SAAADI.

The J gene is TRBJ2-5, the V gene TRBV5-1; 7 nucleotides align to TRBD1. Unmatched junction bases numbered 4, after V lost 4 bases and J lost 1 base. The germline CDR1 and CDR2 sequences are SGHRS and YFSETQ. The CDR3 is 14 amino acids. CDR3 in amino acids: CASSPGTAQETQYF. The CDR3 DNA reads as TGCGCCAGCAGCCCTGGGACAGCCCAAGAGACCCAGTACTTC.

The chain links TRBV6-5 to TRBJ1-5, with 7 positions matching TRBD1. CDR1 is MNHEY and CDR2 is SVGAGI in the germline V gene. The CDR3 contains 14 residues. Trimming removed 7 bases from V and 3 bases from J; junction bases left unmatched: 6. Written as DNA, the CDR3 is TGTGCCAGCAAGGGGGACAGCTTCAATCAGCCCCAGCATTTT. Translation gives CASKGDSFNQPQHF.

This chain connects TRBV7-9 to TRBJ2-5; TRBD1 aligns across 9 bases. Looked up from germline, CDR1 is SEHNR and CDR2 is FQNEAQ (reference sequence). Trimming cost V 7 bases and J 3 bases; bases outside gene matches: 6. This CDR3 comprises 14 residues. DNA for the CDR3: TGTGCCAGCATTGGTTGGGACAGGGAAGAGACCCAGTACTTC. This gives the protein CASIGWDREETQYF.

The V call is TRBV11-2, the J call TRBJ1-1; D gene uncertain. V was cut by 0 bases and J by 11 bases, with 7 bases left in between. This CDR3 spans 11 amino acids. Germline V lookup: CDR1 SGHAT, CDR2 FQNNGV. Here the CDR3 DNA reads TGTGCCAGCAGCTTAGATCACTGGGCTTTCTTT. Encoded protein: CASSLDHWAFF.

The chain carries TRBV15 and TRBJ2-7, with 13 bases identical to TRBD2. Germline CDR1 LNHNV, CDR2 YYDKDF (reference sequence). J gave up 2 bases and V 5 bases, and 3 bases lay outside the gene matches. This CDR3 has 15 amino acids. The CDR3 region has the DNA TGTGCCACCAGCCCCACTAGCGGGAGGGCCTACGAGCAGTACTTC. Amino acid sequence: CATSPTSGRAYEQYF. Full variable domain (outside the CDR3, taken from reference TRBV15 and TRBJ2-7): DAMVIQNPRYQVTQFGKPVTLSCSQTLNHNVMYWYQQKSSQAPKLLFHYYDKDFNNEADTPDNFQSRRPNTSFCFLDIRSPGLGDTAMYLCATSPTSGRAYEQYFGPGTRLTVT.

The chain employs TRBV5-4 and TRBJ2-1, with TRBD2 matching 10 bases. CDR1 and CDR2 (germline): SGHNT, YYREEE (reference sequence). V shed 3 bases and J 4 bases; nucleotides not matched to a gene: 10. The CDR3 is made up of 17 amino acids. Here the CDR3 DNA reads TGTGCCAGCAGCTACGACAGCGGGAGGGCCGGTTACAATGAGCAGTTCTTC. Translating gives CASSYDSGRAGYNEQFF.

The rearrangement joins TRBV5-1 to TRBJ1-5; D is unclear. Germline V gene data show CDR1 as SGHRS and CDR2 as YFSETQ. The length of the CDR3 is 16 residues. The germline V and J ends were trimmed by 0 bases and 1 base, with 11 bases remaining between them. The CDR3 region has the DNA TGCGCCAGCAGCTTGGGGGCCGGGATCAGCAATCAGCCCCAGCATTTT. Its protein product is CASSLGAGISNQPQHF.

The J gene is TRBJ2-1, the V gene TRBV5-5, with TRBD1 identical over 7 bases. The CDR3 spans 13 residues. Germline CDR1 SGHKS, CDR2 YYEKEE (reference sequence). Unmatched junction bases numbered 3, after V lost 0 bases and J lost 9 bases. The CDR3 nucleotides are TGTGCCAGCAGCTTGGCCCAGGGGGTTGAGCAGTTCTTC. Amino acid sequence: CASSLAQGVEQFF.